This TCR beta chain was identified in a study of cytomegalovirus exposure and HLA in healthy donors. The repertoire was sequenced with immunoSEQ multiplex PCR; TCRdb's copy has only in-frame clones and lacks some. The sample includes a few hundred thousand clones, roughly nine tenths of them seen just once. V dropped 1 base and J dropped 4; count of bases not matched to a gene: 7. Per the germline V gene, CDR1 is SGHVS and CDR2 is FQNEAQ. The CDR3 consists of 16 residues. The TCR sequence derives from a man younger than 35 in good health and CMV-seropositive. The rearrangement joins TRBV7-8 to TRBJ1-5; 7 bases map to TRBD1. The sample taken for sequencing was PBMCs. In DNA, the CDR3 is TGTGCCAGCAGCTTAGAGTCCGGGACAGAAAATCAGCCCCAGCATTTT. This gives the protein CASSLESGTENQPQHF.